A selection of T cell receptor beta chains follows, all from one sample in a study of OX40 agonist ivuxolimab in advanced cancers. Here immunoSEQ multiplex PCR was the method, and the copy in TCRdb shows in-frame clones only, minus some. The table shows over 85,000 clones, with about nine tenths occurring only once. The sample was CD4+ or CD8+ T cells sorted from blood, taken in a trial of the OX40 agonist ivuxolimab. The receptors were gathered from an adult with an advanced solid tumor such as melanoma, head and neck, liver or kidney cancer. CDR3s include the opening cysteine and the closing phenylalanine or tryptophan. The D gene is left open where the match is weak. Size tells how often a clone was seen (once, few, many) or the class of an expanded clone, and some rows leave it out.

>-|TRBV4-2|once|TRBJ2-1
TGTGCCAGCAGGCCAGACTTACTGTACAATGAGCAGTTCTTC
CASRPDLLYNEQFF
>TRBD1|TRBV5-1|-|TRBJ2-5
TGCGCCAGCAGCTTGGAAGGACAGGGGCAAGAGACCCAGTACTTC
CASSLEGQGQETQYF
>TRBD2|TRBV7-8|-|TRBJ2-5
TGTGCCAGCAGCTTATACACTAGCGTTAGGGAGACCCAGTACTTC
CASSLYTSVRETQYF
>-|TRBV30|once|TRBJ2-7
TGTGCCTGGAGTGTGGGTAGGGCCGGCGAGCAGTACTTC
CAWSVGRAGEQYF
>-|TRBV10-3|-|TRBJ2-7
TGTGCCATCAGTGACAAGCCCTACGAGCAGTACTTC
CAISDKPYEQYF
>TRBD1|TRBV5-4|-|TRBJ2-7
TGTGCCAGCAGCTTGCCCGGGACAGGGGGCGGCGAGCAGTACTTC
CASSLPGTGGGEQYF
>-|TRBV28|-|TRBJ1-2
TGTGCCAGCACTACTACGGTCGTTGTGAATGGCTACACCTTC
CASTTTVVVNGYTF
>-|TRBV28|-|TRBJ1-2
TGTGCCAGCGCCGGGTATGGCTACACCTTC
CASAGYGYTF
>-|TRBV5-1|-|TRBJ1-1
TGCGCCAGCAGCTTCGGGATGGGGGGCAAGAACACTGAAGCTTTCTTT
CASSFGMGGKNTEAFF
>-|TRBV18|-|TRBJ1-3
TGTGCCAGCTCACCGTCGAGGGTACTCTCTGGAAACACCATATATTTT
CASSPSRVLSGNTIYF
>-|TRBV9|-|TRBJ1-2
TGTGCCAGCAGCCTCGGTAGGGGGAACTATGGCTACACCTTC
CASSLGRGNYGYTF
>-|TRBV19|-|TRBJ2-5
TGTGCCAGTAGTATAGGGGTTTCACCGGGCCAAGAGACCCAGTACTTC
CASSIGVSPGQETQYF
>-|TRBV6-9|-|TRBJ1-1
TGTGCCAGCAGTTCCCGGCCCCAGGGGACTGAAGCTTTCTTT
CASSSRPQGTEAFF
>TRBD1|TRBV5-1|-|TRBJ1-3
TGCGCCAGCAGCTCGACAGGGGCGGACTCTGGAAACACCATATATTTT
CASSSTGADSGNTIYF
>-|TRBV7-9|-|TRBJ1-5
TGTGCCAGCAGCTTAGCTACAGGAGGAGATCAGCCCCAGCATTTT
CASSLATGGDQPQHF
>TRBD1|TRBV29-1|-|TRBJ2-7
TGCAGCGTGGCACAGGGACAGCGTTTCTACGAGCAGTACTTC
CSVAQGQRFYEQYF